A selection of T cell receptor beta chains follows, all from one sample in a study of human T cells and chemical hapten exposure. TCRdb reprocessed the RACE reads via MiXCR and lists one record per CDR3 protein. Of around 110,000 distinct CDR3 sequences listed, around an eighth are singletons. The starting material was whole blood, obtained in connection with sensitization to the hapten diphenylcyclopropenone (DPC). These receptors came from a woman aged 45-65 years with alopecia areata. Some clones in this sample may be carry-over from other donors' samples. The CDR3 runs from the conserved cysteine through the conserved F or W. D genes are given only for firm matches. A clone size is listed for some rows: how often the clone was seen (once, few, many), or a class if it is expanded.

abundance | d_gene | j_gene | v_gene | CDR3nt | CDR3aa
few | TRBD2 | TRBJ2-1 | TRBV11-2 | TGTGCCAGCAGCTTAGATCGGGGGGGAAATGAGCAGTTCTTC | CASSLDRGGNEQFF
- | TRBD1 | TRBJ2-7 | TRBV20-1 | TGCAGTGCTAGGACAGGGAGCTCCTACGAGCAGTACTTC | CSARTGSSYEQYF
few | TRBD2 | TRBJ2-7 | TRBV20-1 | TGCAGTGCCACTAGCGGGGGGACCTACGAGCAGTACTTC | CSATSGGTYEQYF
few | - | TRBJ1-1 | TRBV5-1 | TGCGCCAGCAGCTTGTCGGGGACCAACACTGAAGCTTTCTTT | CASSLSGTNTEAFF
- | - | TRBJ2-2 | TRBV5-5 | TGTGCCAGCAGCTTGATTGTGAACACCGGGGAGCTGTTTTTT | CASSLIVNTGELFF
- | - | TRBJ2-7 | TRBV28 | TGTGCCAGTTCCTCTCCTGGTTCGGGGGAGCAGTACTTC | CASSSPGSGEQYF
few | - | TRBJ2-4 | TRBV7-9 | TGTGCCAGCAGCTTAGAGGCCCCAACGAGGGGCAAAAACATTCAGTACTTC | CASSLEAPTRGKNIQYF
- | - | TRBJ2-3 | TRBV6-5 | TGTGCCAGCAGTTGGTCGGGCGGGTCGGCGGGACCCACAGATACGCAGTATTTT | CASSWSGGSAGPTDTQYF
few | - | TRBJ2-5 | TRBV21-1 | TGTGCAGGGCTTCAAGAGACCCAGTACTTC | CAGLQETQYF
few | - | TRBJ1-2 | TRBV6-5 | TGTGCCAGCAGGAATACCCCCCTAGGATATGGCTACACCTTC | CASRNTPLGYGYTF
few | - | TRBJ2-2 | TRBV12-3/TRBV12-4 | TGTGCCAGCAGTCCCTACCAGTCGGACACCGGGGAGCTGTTTTTT | CASSPYQSDTGELFF
once | - | TRBJ1-6 | TRBV5-4 | TGTGCCAGCAGCTTGGGAAACACAGATTACCTGGATTCACCCCTCCACTTT | CASSLGNTDYLDSPLHF
few | - | TRBJ1-1 | TRBV4-3 | TGCGCCAGCAGCCAAGTCTCGCCGGGCGTTTCTGAAGCTTTCTTT | CASSQVSPGVSEAFF
many | TRBD2 | TRBJ2-1 | TRBV25-1 | TGTGCCAGCAGTGCCCCGGGACTAGCGGGAGGGAGGCAGTTCTTC | CASSAPGLAGGRQFF
- | TRBD1 | TRBJ1-2 | TRBV5-1 | TGCGCCAGCAGCCTAGGACAGGGAGTATCTAACTATGGCTACACCTTC | CASSLGQGVSNYGYTF
few | TRBD1 | TRBJ2-7 | TRBV18 | TGTGCCAGCTCGTCGGGACAGGGGTTTGGAGAGCAGTACTTC | CASSSGQGFGEQYF
- | TRBD1 | TRBJ2-1 | TRBV11-3 | TGTGCCAGCAGCTCCGGGACAGTCAATGAGCAGTTCTTC | CASSSGTVNEQFF
- | - | TRBJ1-4 | TRBV2 | TGTGCCAGCAGTGGACAGAAAACTAATGAAAAACTGTTTTTT | CASSGQKTNEKLFF
- | - | TRBJ1-5 | TRBV10-3 | TGTGCCATCAGTGTTTCCGAGGGGAATCAGCCCCAGCATTTT | CAISVSEGNQPQHF
many | - | TRBJ2-7 | TRBV2 | TGTGCCAGCACCCTCGGCGCCTTAGGGCAGTACTTC | CASTLGALGQYF
few | - | TRBJ1-1 | TRBV5-1 | TGCGCCACCAAAGAGGGTTCGGACACTGAAGCTTTCTTT | CATKEGSDTEAFF
few | - | TRBJ2-6 | TRBV4-1 | TGCGCCACTTCAATTGCCTCTGGGGCCAACGTCCTGACTTTC | CATSIASGANVLTF
few | TRBD1 | TRBJ1-1 | TRBV5-1 | TGCGCCAGCAGCTTCGACAGGGCAAGAACTGAAGCTTTCTTT | CASSFDRARTEAFF
- | - | TRBJ1-1 | TRBV12-3/TRBV12-4 | TGTGCCAGCAGTTTTCAGGGAGACACTGAAGCTTTCTTT | CASSFQGDTEAFF
- | - | TRBJ2-7 | TRBV20-1 | TGCAGTGCCAGCAGGGGTTACGAGCAGTACTTC | CSASRGYEQYF
- | TRBD1 | TRBJ2-3 | TRBV2 | TGTGCCAGCAGAGTGACAGGGGGAGTCGCAGATACGCAGTATTTT | CASRVTGGVADTQYF
- | TRBD2 | TRBJ2-3 | TRBV6-5 | TGTGCCAGCAGTTCCCCCACTAGCGGGGGGGACACAGATACGCAGTATTTT | CASSSPTSGGDTDTQYF
many | - | TRBJ2-1 | TRBV27 | TGTGCCAGCAGTTTTAGCAGGGGGACTCACAATGAGCAGTTCTTC | CASSFSRGTHNEQFF
- | - | TRBJ2-5 | TRBV5-4 | TGTGCCAGCAGCCCCTCTTCCGGGGAGACCCAGTACTTC | CASSPSSGETQYF
few | - | TRBJ1-1 | TRBV28 | TGTGCCAGCATGCAGGGGCGGTGGACTGAAGCTTTCTTT | CASMQGRWTEAFF
few | - | TRBJ2-3 | TRBV11-2 | TGTGCCAGCAGCTTTACGACAGTCACAGATACGCAGTATTTT | CASSFTTVTDTQYF
many | TRBD2 | TRBJ2-4 | TRBV5-1 | TGCGCCAGCAGCTTGGCCGTAGCGGGGTTGAAAAACATTCAGTACTTC | CASSLAVAGLKNIQYF
- | - | TRBJ2-3 | TRBV6-1 | TGTGCCAGCAGTGCGGGACTTTTAGATTACAGCACAGATACGCAGTATTTT | CASSAGLLDYSTDTQYF
many | - | TRBJ1-6 | TRBV11-2 | TGTGCCAGCAGCTTAGAAGGCAGGGCGGGTTCACCCCTCCACTTT | CASSLEGRAGSPLHF
- | - | TRBJ1-5 | TRBV12-3/TRBV12-4 | TGTGCCAGCAGTTCGTGGGGCTTAGCGGACAATCAGCCCCAGCATTTT | CASSSWGLADNQPQHF
few | TRBD2 | TRBJ2-1 | TRBV5-8 | TGTGCCAGCAGCTTCCCAGCGGGAGGCAGGAATGAGCAGTTCTTC | CASSFPAGGRNEQFF
- | - | TRBJ1-5 | TRBV10-3 | TGTGCCATCAGTGAGTCACAGGGCAATAGCAATCAGCCCCAGCATTTT | CAISESQGNSNQPQHF
many | - | TRBJ1-1 | TRBV6-2/TRBV6-3 | TGTGCCAGCACCCATGATGCCCGGGGGACTGAAGCTTTCTTT | CASTHDARGTEAFF
many | - | TRBJ2-1 | TRBV4-2 | TGTGCCAGCAGCCGAAGGGTTACTGAGACCAAGACCTACAATGAGCAGTTCTTC | CASSRRVTETKTYNEQFF
- | - | TRBJ1-5 | TRBV28 | TGTGCCAGCGCAAGCACAGAGTGGTATAGCAATCAGCCCCAGCATTTT | CASASTEWYSNQPQHF
many | - | TRBJ1-5 | TRBV7-8 | TGTGCCAGCAGCTTAGGGACACATAACAATCAGCCCCAGCATTTT | CASSLGTHNNQPQHF
- | - | TRBJ1-1 | TRBV10-3 | TGTGCCATCAGTGAGTCGGGGCAGGCTAACACTGAAGCTTTCTTT | CAISESGQANTEAFF
few | TRBD2 | TRBJ2-2 | TRBV7-9 | TGTGCCAGCAGCATCGGACTAGCGGGAGGAGGCGGGGAGCTGTTTTTT | CASSIGLAGGGGELFF
many | TRBD1 | TRBJ2-3 | TRBV7-2 | TGTGCCAGCAGCTTAGCGGCAGGGGGAGGCACAGATACGCAGTATTTT | CASSLAAGGGTDTQYF
many | - | TRBJ1-2 | TRBV6-1 | TGTGCCAGCATTGCAGGGGATAGGGAAGGAGGCTACACCTTC | CASIAGDREGGYTF
many | - | TRBJ1-6 | TRBV12-3/TRBV12-4 | TGTGCCAGCAGCCGGGGGGTTGGTGGCTCACCCCTCCACTTT | CASSRGVGGSPLHF
- | - | TRBJ1-6 | TRBV6-5 | TGTGCCAGCAGAAGACTCTCCTGGAGGGGGTCTGGCTCCTATAATTCACCCCTCCACTTT | CASRRLSWRGSGSYNSPLHF
few | - | TRBJ1-2 | TRBV4-1 | TGCGCCAGCAGGCCTCCAGGGACGAGCTATAACTATGGCTACACCTTC | CASRPPGTSYNYGYTF
few | - | TRBJ1-5 | TRBV27 | TGTGCCAGCAGTTTAGAGGGTGTATTAAGTCAGCCCCAGCATTTT | CASSLEGVLSQPQHF
few | - | TRBJ2-3 | TRBV4-3 | TGCGCCAGCAGCCTAGGGGCGGCTGCCGAGACCACAGATACGCAGTATTTT | CASSLGAAAETTDTQYF
- | - | TRBJ1-5 | TRBV28 | TGTACCAGCAGACTGACAGGATCGAGGGCCCAGCATTTT | CTSRLTGSRAQHF
- | - | TRBJ2-2 | TRBV24-1 | TGTGCCACCAGTGATCCTAAACAGAACACCGGGGAGCTGTTTTTT | CATSDPKQNTGELFF
- | - | TRBJ2-3 | TRBV18 | TGTGCCAGCTCAGCCATCATGCCTCCGGCAGATACGCAGTATTTT | CASSAIMPPADTQYF
few | - | TRBJ1-1 | TRBV28 | TGTGCCAGCTCCCGCGTACAGCAGAACACTGAAGCTTTCTTT | CASSRVQQNTEAFF
many | TRBD2 | TRBJ2-1 | TRBV19 | TGTGCCAGTAGCCGACTAGCGGGAGCTTACAATGAGCAGTTCTTC | CASSRLAGAYNEQFF
many | - | TRBJ2-5 | TRBV11-2 | TGTGCCAGCAGCTTAATCTACGAGTCCCAGTACTTC | CASSLIYESQYF
many | - | TRBJ2-7 | TRBV15 | TGTGCCACCCCAATCACAGCCCGCTACGAGCAGTACTTC | CATPITARYEQYF
few | - | TRBJ2-5 | TRBV28 | TGTGCCAGCAGTTTATTTCCAGACCAAGAGACCCAGTACTTC | CASSLFPDQETQYF
- | - | TRBJ2-1 | TRBV7-2 | TGTGCCAGCAGCCAAGGGATGGTTTGGGGCAATGAGCAGTTCTTC | CASSQGMVWGNEQFF
many | - | TRBJ1-5 | TRBV6-2/TRBV6-3 | TGTGCCAGCAGGGTTCTGGTGAATCAGCCCCAGCATTTT | CASRVLVNQPQHF